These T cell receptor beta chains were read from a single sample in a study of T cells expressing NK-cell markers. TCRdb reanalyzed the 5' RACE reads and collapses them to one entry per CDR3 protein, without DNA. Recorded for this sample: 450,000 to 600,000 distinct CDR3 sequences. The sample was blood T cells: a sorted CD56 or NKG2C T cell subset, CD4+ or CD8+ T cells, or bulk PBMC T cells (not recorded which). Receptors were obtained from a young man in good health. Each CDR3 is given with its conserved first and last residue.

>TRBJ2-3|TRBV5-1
CASSWTEAADTQYF
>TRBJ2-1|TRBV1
CTSSFRAGQGYNEQFF
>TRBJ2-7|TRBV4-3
CASSRTLALTYEQYF
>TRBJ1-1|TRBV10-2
CASRGQGRAEAFF
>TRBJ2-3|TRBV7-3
CASSLGSGKDTQYF
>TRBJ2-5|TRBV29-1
CSDQPGQGEGRETQYF
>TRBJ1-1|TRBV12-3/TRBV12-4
CASTPDRRTEAFF
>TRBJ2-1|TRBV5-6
CASSLGGNRDQFF
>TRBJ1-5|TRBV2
CASSEWAGTQPQHF
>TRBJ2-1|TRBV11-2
CASSLVFLAGVKRSYNEQFF
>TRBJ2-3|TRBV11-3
CASSSVMGRTSTDTQYF
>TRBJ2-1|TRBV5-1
CASGGTSGSDEQFF
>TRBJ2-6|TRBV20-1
CSATPGSSGANVLTF
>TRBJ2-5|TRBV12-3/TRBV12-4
CASSLFSSPAETQYF
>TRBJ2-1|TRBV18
CASSPPLGTSGYEQFF
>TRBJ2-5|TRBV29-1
CSVETSGRGTQYF
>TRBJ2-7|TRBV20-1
CSARVSRLAGGTTYEQYF
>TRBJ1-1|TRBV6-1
CASSEPRTDYEAFF
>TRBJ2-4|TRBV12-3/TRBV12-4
CASSAGTAVYGKNIQYF
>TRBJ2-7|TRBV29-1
CSVVRANSLGEQYF
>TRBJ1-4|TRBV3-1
CASSQGVVEKLFF
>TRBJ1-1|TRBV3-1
CASSQTNRNTEAFF
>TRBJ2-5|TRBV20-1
CSAKAKGAGDRETQYF
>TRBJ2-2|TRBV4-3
CASSQVGTGSGELFF
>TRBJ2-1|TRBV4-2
CASTGGAGNEQFF
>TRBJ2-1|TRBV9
CASSVEYGEQFF
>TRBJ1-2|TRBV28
CASSDQNPNYGYTF
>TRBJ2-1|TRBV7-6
CASSSGLAGGYNEQFF
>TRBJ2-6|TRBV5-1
CASSSLGQGADGANVLTF
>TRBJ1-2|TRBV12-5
CASGLDLNYGYTF
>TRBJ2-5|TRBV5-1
CASSTGIGETQYF
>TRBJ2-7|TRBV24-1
CATSDPTSGSYEQYF
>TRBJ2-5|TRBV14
CASSPPGTVWQTQYF
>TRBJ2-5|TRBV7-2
CASWVSGETQYF
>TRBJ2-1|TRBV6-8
CASSYSIRGAISYNEQFF
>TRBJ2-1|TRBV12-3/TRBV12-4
CASTPHDEQFF
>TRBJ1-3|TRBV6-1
CASRPARSGNTIYF
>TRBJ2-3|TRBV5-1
CASSLDRTRTDTQYF
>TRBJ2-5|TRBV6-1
CASSEGTGPQETQYF
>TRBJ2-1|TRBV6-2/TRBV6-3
CASRGGTVNEQFF
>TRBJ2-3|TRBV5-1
CASSSSRDFTDTQYF
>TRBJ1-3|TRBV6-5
CASSLSGGNTIYF
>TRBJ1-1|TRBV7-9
CASSTTGGDLTEAFF
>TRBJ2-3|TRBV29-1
CSVEDVSGSLDTQYF
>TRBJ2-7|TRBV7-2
CASSLIPGRGNEQYF
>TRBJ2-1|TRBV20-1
CSGEAGGGGEQFF
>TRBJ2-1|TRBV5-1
CASSLADRYNEQFF
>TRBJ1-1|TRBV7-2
CASSLSLGEAFF
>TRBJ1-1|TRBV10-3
CAISAGQGGTEAFF
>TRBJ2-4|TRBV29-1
CSVGIAGGPIAQRNIQYF
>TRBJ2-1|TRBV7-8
CASSLWGDRGANEQFF
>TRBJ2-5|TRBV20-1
CSASRGGRAISLETQYF
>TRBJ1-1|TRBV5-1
CASTPGQGTEAFF
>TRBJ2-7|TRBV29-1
CSGSGTDLSEQYF
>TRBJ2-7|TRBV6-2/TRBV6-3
CASSSKRYEQYF